This entry lists 17 T cell receptor beta chains sequenced from one sample in a study of cytomegalovirus exposure and HLA in healthy donors. Libraries were prepared by immunoSEQ multiplex PCR; TCRdb keeps only in-frame clonotypes and omits some of them. The table lists 65,000 to 75,000 clones, over 85% of them singletons. Sequencing was done on a sample of PBMCs. All receptors come from a man between 18 and 29 years old in good health and CMV-seropositive.

This sequence joins TRBV30 and TRBJ2-1; 7 nucleotides match TRBD1. Per germline, CDR1 GTSNPN and CDR2 SVGIG (reference sequence). The CDR3 is 16 amino acids. Trimming took 3 bases from V and 1 from J; bases not matched to a gene: 9. The CDR3 region has the DNA TGTGCCTGGAGCTTTCAGGCAGGGGGTTCCTACAATGAGCAGTTCTTC. Protein product: CAWSFQAGGSYNEQFF.

The chain's CDR3 is CASSTGGGMTTEAFF. The CDR3 nucleotides are TGCGCCAGCAGCACAGGGGGCGGGATGACCACTGAAGCTTTCTTT. The chain couples TRBV5-1 to TRBJ1-1; 9 bases are shared with TRBD1. Germline CDR1 and CDR2: SGHRS and YFSETQ. The CDR3 consists of 15 residues. V was pared by 4 bases and J by 4 bases, with 8 bases of the junction left unmatched.

The chain couples TRBV18 to TRBJ2-5; D is undetermined. This CDR3 spans 15 amino acids. Germline loops: CDR1 KGHSH, CDR2 LQKENI. V lost 2 bases and J 5 bases, leaving 15 bases between the germline ends. The CDR3 loop reads CASSPSASPGETQYF. As DNA, the CDR3 is TGTGCCAGCTCACCATCGGCGTCCCCGGGTGAGACCCAGTACTTC.

The genes are TRBV2 and TRBJ2-7, with TRBD1 matching over 11 bases. The CDR3 spans 15 residues. The junction had 12 bases not matched to a gene; V was cut back by 7 bases and J by 7 bases. Looked up from germline, CDR1 is SNHLY and CDR2 is FYNNEI. The CDR3 loop reads CASILRTGGAGEQYF. The CDR3 DNA reads TGTGCCAGCATCCTGAGGACAGGGGGCGCGGGTGAGCAGTACTTC.

The chain is built from TRBV6-1 and TRBJ2-7; D is possibly TRBD2 (5 bases). V was clipped by 6 bases and J by 5 bases, with 11 bases between them. The CDR3 covers 12 residues. Germline V lookup: CDR1 MNHNS, CDR2 SASEGT. The CDR3, as DNA: TGTGCCAGCAGGAGAGGGTCCCACGAGCAGTACTTC. It translates to CASRRGSHEQYF.

CDR3 DNA: TGTGCCTGGACTGGAAAGGGGGCAGGGGAGCAGTACTTC. Encoded protein: CAWTGKGAGEQYF. The V and J genes are TRBV30 and TRBJ2-7; TRBD1 matches 7 bases. CDR3 size: 13 residues. Germline V gene lookup returns CDR1 GTSNPN and CDR2 SVGIG (reference sequence). V lost 4 bases and J lost 7; bases outside the gene matches: 10.

This chain uses TRBV28 with TRBJ1-1; tentatively, D is TRBD1 (5 bases). V was cut by 8 bases and J by 7 bases, with 17 bases left in between. The germline CDR1 and CDR2 sequences are MDHEN and SYDVKM. The CDR3 is 13 amino acids. The CDR3 protein is CASQARGLGEAFF. The CDR3 nucleotides are TGTGCCAGCCAAGCAAGGGGACTCGGTGAAGCTTTCTTT.

The chain recombines TRBV11-1 with TRBJ1-5; D is undetermined. V dropped 3 bases and J dropped 4 bases, with 7 bases sitting between them. This CDR3 is built from 13 residues. Germline-derived CDR1 and CDR2 are SGHAT and FQDESV (reference sequence). Here the CDR3 DNA reads TGTGCCAGCAGCTTTGATAGAAATCAGCCCCAGCATTTT. Encoded protein: CASSFDRNQPQHF.

The chain joins TRBV4-1 to TRBJ2-1; 14 nucleotides align to TRBD2. Germline-derived CDR1 and CDR2 are MGHRA and YSYEKL. Germline trimming cut 1 base from V and 0 bases from J; bases unmatched to any gene: 5. CDR3 size: 19 residues. The CDR3 is CASSQGGLAGGSSYNEQFF. The CDR3 DNA follows: TGCGCCAGCAGCCAAGGAGGACTAGCGGGAGGTAGCTCCTACAATGAGCAGTTCTTC.

This clone was detected once. The J gene is TRBJ2-3, the V gene TRBV25-1; 9 bases map to TRBD2. J gave up 7 bases and V 6 bases, and 11 bases lay outside the gene matches. Per germline, CDR1 MGHDK and CDR2 SYGVNS. CDR3 size: 15 residues. CDR3 sequence (DNA): TGTGCCAGCAGGACCGGGACTAGCCAAACTAATACGCAGTATTTT. This sequence encodes CASRTGTSQTNTQYF.

The chain combines TRBV27 with TRBJ2-3; the match to TRBD2 covers 10 bases. Germline V gene data show CDR1 as MNHEY and CDR2 as SMNVEV (reference sequence). The CDR3 contains 16 residues. Losses at the gene ends were 2 bases for V and 4 bases for J; bases not matched to a gene: 6. CDR3 sequence reads: CASSLTSSGSPDTQYF. The CDR3 region has the DNA TGTGCCAGCAGTTTAACCTCTAGCGGGAGTCCAGATACGCAGTATTTT.

Here the CDR3 reads CASSEKANQPQHF. For the CDR3, the DNA is TGTGCCAGCAGTGAAAAAGCCAATCAGCCCCAGCATTTT. The rearrangement uses TRBV6-4 and TRBJ1-5; D is undetermined. The CDR3 has 13 residues. CDR1 MRHNA and CDR2 SNTAGT come from the germline V gene. Trimming cost V 3 bases and J 3 bases, with 6 bases left between them.

The chain carries TRBV28 and TRBJ2-3; D is possibly TRBD1 (6 bases). Trimming took 5 bases from V and 3 from J, leaving 15 bases between them. The CDR3 sequence is 15 residues long. The V gene's germline CDR1 is MDHEN and CDR2 SYDVKM. CDR3: CASSIIQGPTDTQYF. For the CDR3, the DNA is TGTGCCAGCAGTATCATACAGGGCCCGACAGATACGCAGTATTTT.

Concerning this clone: One end of the junction fails to match germline, which may point to a read error. V is TRBV7-7 and J is TRBJ1-1, with 7 bases lining up with TRBD1. CDR3 length: 14 residues. Per germline, CDR1 SSHAT and CDR2 FNYEAQ (reference sequence). CDR3 sequence (DNA): TGTGCTAGCAGCCCTATAACAGGGGACCCTGAAGCTTTCTTT. Amino acids: CASSPITGDPEAFF.

V usage is TRBV5-5 and J usage is TRBJ1-5; 9 bases agree with TRBD1. Germline V gives CDR1 SGHKS, CDR2 YYEKEE (reference sequence). The CDR3 totals 15 residues. Germline trimming cut 4 bases from V and 7 bases from J; bases unmatched to any gene: 9. CDR3 nucleotide sequence: TGTGCCAGCAGCCCCTGGTTGGGACAGGGACAGCCCCAGCATTTT. Protein sequence: CASSPWLGQGQPQHF.

The chain links TRBV27 to TRBJ2-7; a possible D gene is TRBD1 (6 bases). This CDR3 contains 15 residues. Germline loops: CDR1 MNHEY, CDR2 SMNVEV (reference sequence). Trimming removed 5 bases from V and 8 bases from J, with 22 bases in between. The CDR3 sequence: CASSLRGFPTDKQYF. In DNA, the CDR3 is TGTGCCAGCAGTCTCAGGGGTTTCCCTACCGACAAGCAGTACTTC.

The chain uses TRBV29-1 and TRBJ1-2; maybe TRBD1 (5 bases). Germline values: CDR1 SQVTM, CDR2 ANQGSEA. The CDR3 is 11 amino acids. Trimming cost V 4 bases and J 8 bases, with 11 bases left between them. CDR3: CSVVRGDGYTF. CDR3 in DNA: TGCAGCGTTGTAAGGGGTGACGGCTACACCTTC.